This is a list of T cell receptor beta chains from one sample in a study of T cell changes during pregnancy in multiple sclerosis. The repertoire was sequenced with immunoSEQ multiplex PCR; TCRdb's copy has only in-frame clones and lacks some. The table has about 66,000 clones, 91% seen once. This specimen was CD8+ T cells from peripheral blood mononuclear cells, taken before pregnancy. The receptors were sampled from a female donor with multiple sclerosis, enrolled in a pregnancy study. Both conserved end residues are part of each CDR3. D genes are given only for firm matches. Rows give clone size only sometimes, using once, few, many, or a class for an expanded clone.

14 | TRBJ2-3 | TRBV6-5 | - | once | TGTGCCAGCAGTTACGGGGGGGCCCCAGATACGCAGTATTTT | CASSYGGAPDTQYF
13 | TRBJ2-1 | TRBV5-6 | TRBD1 | - | TGTGCCAGCATTTCCCTGGGACAGAATGAGCAGTTCTTC | CASISLGQNEQFF
14 | TRBJ1-2 | TRBV4-1 | - | - | TGCGCCAGCAGCCAAGTAGGGACTTCCTATGGCTACACCTTC | CASSQVGTSYGYTF
17 | TRBJ2-1 | TRBV9 | TRBD2 | - | TGTGCCAGCAGCGTATCGTTCCCTAGCGGGGGGGCTGATGAGCAGTTCTTC | CASSVSFPSGGADEQFF
15 | TRBJ1-1 | TRBV5-1 | TRBD1 | once | TGCGCCAGCTCCAGAACCCGGACAGGGGTCACTGAAGCTTTCTTT | CASSRTRTGVTEAFF
16 | TRBJ2-7 | TRBV4-1 | - | - | TGCGCCAGCAGCCAAGATGCGGGATCCGCGTCCTACGAGCAGTACTTC | CASSQDAGSASYEQYF
17 | TRBJ2-1 | TRBV13 | TRBD2 | - | TGTGCCAGCAGCTTAGCGGGTCGGGAGGGATCCTACAATGAGCAGTTCTTC | CASSLAGREGSYNEQFF
15 | TRBJ1-1 | TRBV6-1 | - | - | TGTGCCAGCAGTGAAGCGCCAGGGGCGAACACTGAAGCTTTCTTT | CASSEAPGANTEAFF
16 | TRBJ2-7 | TRBV2 | TRBD2 | - | TGTGCCAGCAGTGAAGGAGGGACTAGCGGATCCTACGAGCAGTACTTC | CASSEGGTSGSYEQYF
14 | TRBJ2-1 | TRBV19 | TRBD2 | - | TGTGCCAGTAGTGTAGCGGGGAGTTACAATGAGCAGTTCTTC | CASSVAGSYNEQFF
15 | TRBJ1-2 | TRBV13 | - | - | TGTGCCAGCAGCTTAGTTAAGCCCTCGTCCTATGGCTACACCTTC | CASSLVKPSSYGYTF
11 | TRBJ2-7 | TRBV2 | - | - | TGTGCCAGCCGAGGAACTTTCGAGCAGTACTTC | CASRGTFEQYF
14 | TRBJ1-1 | TRBV2 | TRBD1 | - | TGTGCCAGCAGTCCCGGGACAGGGTATACTGAAGCTTTCTTT | CASSPGTGYTEAFF
12 | TRBJ2-2 | TRBV5-6 | - | once | TGTGCCAGCAGCCAGGGGTCCGGGGAGCTGTTTTTT | CASSQGSGELFF
15 | TRBJ2-2 | TRBV18 | TRBD1 | - | TGTGCCAGCTCACCCCCGACAGGGAGCACCGGGGAGCTGTTTTTT | CASSPPTGSTGELFF
15 | TRBJ2-1 | TRBV27 | - | - | TGTGCCAGCAGTTTGGCTGTAAGCTCCTACAATGAGCAGTTCTTC | CASSLAVSSYNEQFF
12 | TRBJ2-7 | TRBV5-6 | - | - | TGTGCCAGCAGCTTTGGGGGCGACGAGCAGTACTTC | CASSFGGDEQYF
18 | TRBJ2-5 | TRBV4-1 | TRBD2 | once | TGCGCCAGCAGCCAAGAGCCCACTAGCGGGGTGGGGTGGGAGACCCAGTACTTC | CASSQEPTSGVGWETQYF
15 | TRBJ2-5 | TRBV5-1 | - | - | TGCGCCAGCAGCACAATGACAAATGACCAAGAGACCCAGTACTTC | CASSTMTNDQETQYF
19 | TRBJ2-6 | TRBV9 | - | - | TGTGCCAGCAGCGTAGGGGACAAAGGGGGTTTCTCTGGGGCCAACGTCCTGACTTTC | CASSVGDKGGFSGANVLTF
13 | TRBJ2-5 | TRBV2 | - | - | TGTGCCAGCAGTGAGACAGTAGAAGAGACCCAGTACTTC | CASSETVEETQYF
16 | TRBJ2-5 | TRBV18 | - | - | TGTGCCAGTAGGGGGTACGCCGGGGCGCACCAAGAGACCCAGTACTTC | CASRGYAGAHQETQYF
16 | TRBJ2-2 | TRBV4-2 | TRBD1 | few | TGTGCCAGCACCCGTTCGCCCGGGACAGTCACCGGGGAGCTGTTTTTT | CASTRSPGTVTGELFF
12 | TRBJ1-1 | TRBV11-2 | - | - | TGTGCCAGCAGCCCAGGCACCACTGAAGCTTTCTTT | CASSPGTTEAFF
17 | TRBJ2-1 | TRBV18 | - | - | TGTGCCAGCTCACCGACAGGTTCTTCAAGCTCCTACAATGAGCAGTTCTTC | CASSPTGSSSSYNEQFF
14 | TRBJ1-5 | TRBV5-1 | - | - | TGCGCCAGCAGCTTGTTGCGACAAGACCAGCCCCAGCATTTT | CASSLLRQDQPQHF
12 | TRBJ1-1 | TRBV7-8 | TRBD1 | - | TGTGCCAGCGATGGAGGGGGCTCTGAAGCTTTCTTT | CASDGGGSEAFF
17 | TRBJ1-5 | TRBV2 | - | - | TGTGCCAGCAGTGAAGCGCTTCGGGGGGGCGGGAATCAGCCCCAGCATTTT | CASSEALRGGGNQPQHF
16 | TRBJ1-5 | TRBV5-6 | TRBD1 | - | TGTGCCAGCAGCTCTGGGACAGGGTTGAGCAATCAGCCCCAGCATTTT | CASSSGTGLSNQPQHF